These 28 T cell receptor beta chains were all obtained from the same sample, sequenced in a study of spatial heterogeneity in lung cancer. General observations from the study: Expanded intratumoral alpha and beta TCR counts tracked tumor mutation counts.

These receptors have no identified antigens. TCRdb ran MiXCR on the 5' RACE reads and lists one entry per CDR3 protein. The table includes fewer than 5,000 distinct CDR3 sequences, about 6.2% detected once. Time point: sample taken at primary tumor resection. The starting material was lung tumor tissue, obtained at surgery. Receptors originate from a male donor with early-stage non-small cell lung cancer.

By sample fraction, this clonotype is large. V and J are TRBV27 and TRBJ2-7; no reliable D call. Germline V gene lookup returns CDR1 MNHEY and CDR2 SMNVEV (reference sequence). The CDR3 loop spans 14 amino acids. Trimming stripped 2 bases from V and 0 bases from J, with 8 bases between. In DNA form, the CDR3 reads TGTGCCAGCAGTTTAGGCCTGGGCTCCTACGAGCAGTACTTC. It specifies CASSLGLGSYEQYF.

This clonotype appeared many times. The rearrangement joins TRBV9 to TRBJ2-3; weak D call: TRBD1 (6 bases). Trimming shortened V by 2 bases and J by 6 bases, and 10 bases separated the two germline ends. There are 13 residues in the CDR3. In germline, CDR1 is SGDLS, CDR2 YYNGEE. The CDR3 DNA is TGTGCCAGCAGCGTCTACCAGGGGGATACGCAGTATTTT. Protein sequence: CASSVYQGDTQYF.

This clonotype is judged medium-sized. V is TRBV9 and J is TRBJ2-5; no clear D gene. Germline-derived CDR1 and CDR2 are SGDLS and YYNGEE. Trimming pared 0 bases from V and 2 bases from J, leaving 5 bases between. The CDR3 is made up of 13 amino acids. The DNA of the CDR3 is TGTGCCAGCAGCGTAGTGGGGCAAGAGACCCAGTACTTC. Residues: CASSVVGQETQYF.

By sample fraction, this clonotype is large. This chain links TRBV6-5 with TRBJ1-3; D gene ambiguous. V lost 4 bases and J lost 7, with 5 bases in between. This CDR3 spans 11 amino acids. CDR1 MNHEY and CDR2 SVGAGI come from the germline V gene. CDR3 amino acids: CASSLRNTIYF. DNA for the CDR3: TGTGCCAGCAGTTTAAGGAACACCATATATTTT.

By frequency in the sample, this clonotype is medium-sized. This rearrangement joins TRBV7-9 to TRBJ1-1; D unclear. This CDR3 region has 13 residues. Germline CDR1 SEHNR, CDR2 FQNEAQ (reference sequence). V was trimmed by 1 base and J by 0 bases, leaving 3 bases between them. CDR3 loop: CASSLDMNTEAFF. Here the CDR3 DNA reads TGTGCCAGCAGCTTAGACATGAACACTGAAGCTTTCTTT.

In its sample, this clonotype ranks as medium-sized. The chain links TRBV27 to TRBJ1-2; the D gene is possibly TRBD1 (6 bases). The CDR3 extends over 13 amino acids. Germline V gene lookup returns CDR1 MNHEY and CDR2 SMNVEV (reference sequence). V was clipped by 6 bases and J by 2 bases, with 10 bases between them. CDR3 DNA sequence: TGTGCCAGCAGCCGGGACAAGAACTATGGCTACACCTTC. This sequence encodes CASSRDKNYGYTF.

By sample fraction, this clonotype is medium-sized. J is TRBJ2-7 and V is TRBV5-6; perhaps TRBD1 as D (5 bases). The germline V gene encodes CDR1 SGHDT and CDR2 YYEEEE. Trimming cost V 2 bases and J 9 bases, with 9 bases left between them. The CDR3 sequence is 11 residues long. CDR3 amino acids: CASSFSGSQYF. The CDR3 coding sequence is TGTGCCAGCAGCTTTTCAGGGTCGCAGTACTTC. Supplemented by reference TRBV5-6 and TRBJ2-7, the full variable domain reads DAGVTQSPTHLIKTRGQQVTLRCSPKSGHDTVSWYQQALGQGPQFIFQYYEEEERQRGNFPDRFSGHQFPNYSSELNVNALLLGDSALYLCASSFSGSQYFGPGTRLTVT.

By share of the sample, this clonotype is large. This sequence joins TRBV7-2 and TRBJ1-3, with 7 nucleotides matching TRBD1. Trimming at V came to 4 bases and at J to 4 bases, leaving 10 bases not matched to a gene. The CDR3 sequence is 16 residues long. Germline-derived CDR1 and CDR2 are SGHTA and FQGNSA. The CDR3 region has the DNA TGTGCCAGCAGCTCCCGGGACAGCCCCTTCGGAAACACCATATATTTT. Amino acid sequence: CASSSRDSPFGNTIYF.

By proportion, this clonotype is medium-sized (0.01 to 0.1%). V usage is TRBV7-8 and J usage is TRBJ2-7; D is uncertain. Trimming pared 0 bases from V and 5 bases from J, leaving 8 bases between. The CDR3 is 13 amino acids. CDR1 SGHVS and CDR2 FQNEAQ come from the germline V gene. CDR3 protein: CASSLAPTHEQYF. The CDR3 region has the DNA TGTGCCAGCAGCTTAGCACCAACCCACGAGCAGTACTTC.

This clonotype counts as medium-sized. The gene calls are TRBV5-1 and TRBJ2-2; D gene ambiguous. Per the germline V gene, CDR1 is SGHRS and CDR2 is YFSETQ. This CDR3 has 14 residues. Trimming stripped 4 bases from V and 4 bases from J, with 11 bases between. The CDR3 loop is CASSNPALTGELFF. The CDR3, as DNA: TGCGCCAGCAGCAACCCAGCCCTCACCGGGGAGCTGTTTTTT.

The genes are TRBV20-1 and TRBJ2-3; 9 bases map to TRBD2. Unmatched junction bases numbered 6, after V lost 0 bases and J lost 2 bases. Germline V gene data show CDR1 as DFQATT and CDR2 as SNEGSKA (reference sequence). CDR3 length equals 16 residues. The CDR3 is CSARDTSGGTTDTQYF. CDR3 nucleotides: TGCAGTGCTAGAGATACGAGCGGGGGGACCACAGATACGCAGTATTTT.

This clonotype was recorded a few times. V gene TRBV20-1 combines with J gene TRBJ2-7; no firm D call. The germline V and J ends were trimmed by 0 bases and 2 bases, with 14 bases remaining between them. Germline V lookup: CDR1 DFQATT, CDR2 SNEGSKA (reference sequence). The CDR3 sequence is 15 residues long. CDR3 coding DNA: TGCAGTGCTAGAGATCCAGCCACTCTAACCTACGAGCAGTACTTC. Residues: CSARDPATLTYEQYF.

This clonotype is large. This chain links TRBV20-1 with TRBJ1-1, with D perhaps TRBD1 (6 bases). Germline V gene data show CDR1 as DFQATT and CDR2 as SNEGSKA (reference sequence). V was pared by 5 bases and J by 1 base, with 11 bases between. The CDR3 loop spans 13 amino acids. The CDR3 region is CSAGGTRNTEAFF. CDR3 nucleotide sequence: TGCAGTGCTGGGGGGACACGGAACACTGAAGCTTTCTTT.

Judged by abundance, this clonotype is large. CDR3 loop: CASSLSSRVTLYEKLFF. The CDR3 nucleotides read TGTGCCAGCAGCTTATCGTCCAGGGTGACCCTCTATGAAAAACTGTTTTTT. The chain is built from TRBV7-2 and TRBJ1-4; possible D gene TRBD1, 5 bases. The CDR3 is 17 residues long. Germline V gene lookup returns CDR1 SGHTA and CDR2 FQGNSA. Trimming removed 2 bases from V and 6 bases from J, with 19 bases in between.

CDR3 coding DNA: TGTGCCAGCAGCAAGGGACAGGGGTTAAACATTCAGTACTTC. Residues: CASSKGQGLNIQYF. The rearrangement links TRBV5-6 to TRBJ2-4; 10 bases match TRBD1. J lost 6 bases, V lost 4 bases, and 4 bases had no gene match. The CDR3 runs 14 residues. The germline CDR1 and CDR2 sequences are SGHDT and YYEEEE.

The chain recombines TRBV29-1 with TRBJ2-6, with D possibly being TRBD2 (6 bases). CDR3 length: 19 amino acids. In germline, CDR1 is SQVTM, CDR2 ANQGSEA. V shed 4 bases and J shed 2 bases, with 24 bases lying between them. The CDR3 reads CSVALEGGRLSTGANVLTF. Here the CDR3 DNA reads TGCAGCGTTGCACTGGAGGGAGGCAGACTTTCCACTGGGGCCAACGTCCTGACTTTC.

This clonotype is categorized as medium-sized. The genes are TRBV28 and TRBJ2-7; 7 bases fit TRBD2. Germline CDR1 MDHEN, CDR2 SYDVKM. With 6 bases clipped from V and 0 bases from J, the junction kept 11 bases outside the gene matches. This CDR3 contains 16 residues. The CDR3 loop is CASRANRGVLSYEQYF. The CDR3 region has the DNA TGTGCCAGCAGGGCCAACCGGGGGGTGCTCTCCTACGAGCAGTACTTC.

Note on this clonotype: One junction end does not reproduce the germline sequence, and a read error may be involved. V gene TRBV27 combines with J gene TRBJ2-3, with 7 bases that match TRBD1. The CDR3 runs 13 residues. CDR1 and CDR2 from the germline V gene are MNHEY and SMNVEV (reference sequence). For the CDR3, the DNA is TGTGCCAGCAGAACAGGGGCCACAAATACGCAGTATTTT. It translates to CASRTGATNTQYF.

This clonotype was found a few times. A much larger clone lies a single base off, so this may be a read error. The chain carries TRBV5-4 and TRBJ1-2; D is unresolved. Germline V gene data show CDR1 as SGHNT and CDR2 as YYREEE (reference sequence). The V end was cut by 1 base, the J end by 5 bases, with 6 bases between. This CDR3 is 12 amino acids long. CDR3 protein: CASSLRRYGYTF. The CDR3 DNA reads TGTGCCAGCAGCTTGAGGAGATATGGCTACACCTTC.

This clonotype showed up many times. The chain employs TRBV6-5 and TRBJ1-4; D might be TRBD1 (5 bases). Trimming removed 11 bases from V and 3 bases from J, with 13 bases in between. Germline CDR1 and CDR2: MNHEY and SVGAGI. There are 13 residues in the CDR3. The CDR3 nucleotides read TGTGCCGCCTCCGGGGGTCCTAATGAAAAACTGTTTTTT. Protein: CAASGGPNEKLFF.

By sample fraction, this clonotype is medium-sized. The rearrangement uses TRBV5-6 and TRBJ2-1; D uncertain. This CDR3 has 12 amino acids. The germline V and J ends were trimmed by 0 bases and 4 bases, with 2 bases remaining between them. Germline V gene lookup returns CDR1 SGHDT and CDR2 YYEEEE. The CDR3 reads CASSLEYNEQFF. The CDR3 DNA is TGTGCCAGCAGCTTGGAGTACAATGAGCAGTTCTTC.

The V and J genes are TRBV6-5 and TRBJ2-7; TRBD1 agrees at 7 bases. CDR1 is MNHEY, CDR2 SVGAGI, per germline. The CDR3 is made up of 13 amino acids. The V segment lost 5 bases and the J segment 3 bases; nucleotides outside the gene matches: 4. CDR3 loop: CASSEGGVYEQYF. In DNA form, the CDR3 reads TGTGCCAGCAGTGAAGGGGGCGTCTACGAGCAGTACTTC.

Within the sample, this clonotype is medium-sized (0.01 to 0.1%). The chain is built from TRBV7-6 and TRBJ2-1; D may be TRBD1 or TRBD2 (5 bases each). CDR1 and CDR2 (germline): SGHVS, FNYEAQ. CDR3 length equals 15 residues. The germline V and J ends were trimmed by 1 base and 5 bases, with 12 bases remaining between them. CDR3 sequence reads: CASSLGGVGNNEQFF. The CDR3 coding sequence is TGTGCCAGCAGCTTAGGAGGGGTGGGGAACAATGAGCAGTTCTTC.

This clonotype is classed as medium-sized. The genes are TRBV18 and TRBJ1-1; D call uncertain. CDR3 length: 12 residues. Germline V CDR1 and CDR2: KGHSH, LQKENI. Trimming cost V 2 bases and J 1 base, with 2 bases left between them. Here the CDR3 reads CASSPRNTEAFF. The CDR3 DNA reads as TGTGCCAGCTCACCAAGGAACACTGAAGCTTTCTTT.

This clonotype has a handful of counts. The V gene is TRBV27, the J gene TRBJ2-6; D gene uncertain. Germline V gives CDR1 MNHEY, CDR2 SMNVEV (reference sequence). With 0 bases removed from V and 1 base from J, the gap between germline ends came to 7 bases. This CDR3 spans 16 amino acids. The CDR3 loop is CASSLSPLSGANVLTF. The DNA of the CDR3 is TGTGCCAGCAGTTTATCACCCCTATCTGGGGCCAACGTCCTGACTTTC.

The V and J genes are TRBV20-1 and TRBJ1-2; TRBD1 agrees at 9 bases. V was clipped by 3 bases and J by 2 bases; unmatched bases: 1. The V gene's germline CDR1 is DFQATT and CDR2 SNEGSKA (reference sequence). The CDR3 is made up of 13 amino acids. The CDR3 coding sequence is TGCAGTGCTAGGACAGGGGGGAACTATGGCTACACCTTC. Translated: CSARTGGNYGYTF.

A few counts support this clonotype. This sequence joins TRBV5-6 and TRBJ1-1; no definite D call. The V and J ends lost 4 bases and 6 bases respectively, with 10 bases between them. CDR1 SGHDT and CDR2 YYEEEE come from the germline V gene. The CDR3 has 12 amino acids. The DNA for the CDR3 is TGTGCCAGCAGCGCCAAGGTGGCTGAAGCTTTCTTT. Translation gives CASSAKVAEAFF.

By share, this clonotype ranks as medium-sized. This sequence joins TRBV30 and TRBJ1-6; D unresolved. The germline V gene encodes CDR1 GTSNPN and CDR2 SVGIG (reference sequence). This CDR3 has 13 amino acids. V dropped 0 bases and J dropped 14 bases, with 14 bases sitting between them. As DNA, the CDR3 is TGTGCCTGGAGTGTACAGCAACAGACAACCCTCCACTTT. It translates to CAWSVQQQTTLHF.